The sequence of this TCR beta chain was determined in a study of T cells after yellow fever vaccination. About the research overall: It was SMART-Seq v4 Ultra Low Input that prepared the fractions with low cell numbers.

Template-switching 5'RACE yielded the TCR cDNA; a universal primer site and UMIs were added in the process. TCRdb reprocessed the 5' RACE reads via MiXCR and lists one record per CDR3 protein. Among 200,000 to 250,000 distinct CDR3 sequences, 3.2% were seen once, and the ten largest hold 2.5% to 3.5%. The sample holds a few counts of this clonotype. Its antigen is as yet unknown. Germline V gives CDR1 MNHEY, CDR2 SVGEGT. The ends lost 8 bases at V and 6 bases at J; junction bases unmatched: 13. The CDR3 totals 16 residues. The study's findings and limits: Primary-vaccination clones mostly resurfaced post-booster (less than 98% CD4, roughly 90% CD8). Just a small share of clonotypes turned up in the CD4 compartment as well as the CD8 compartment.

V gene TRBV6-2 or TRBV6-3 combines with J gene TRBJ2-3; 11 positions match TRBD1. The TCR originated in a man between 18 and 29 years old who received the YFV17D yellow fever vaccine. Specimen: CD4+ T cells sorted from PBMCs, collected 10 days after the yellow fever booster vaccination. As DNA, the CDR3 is TGTGCCAGCTCCTCACAGCTGGGACAGGGGGATGATACGCAGTATTTT. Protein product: CASSSQLGQGDDTQYF.